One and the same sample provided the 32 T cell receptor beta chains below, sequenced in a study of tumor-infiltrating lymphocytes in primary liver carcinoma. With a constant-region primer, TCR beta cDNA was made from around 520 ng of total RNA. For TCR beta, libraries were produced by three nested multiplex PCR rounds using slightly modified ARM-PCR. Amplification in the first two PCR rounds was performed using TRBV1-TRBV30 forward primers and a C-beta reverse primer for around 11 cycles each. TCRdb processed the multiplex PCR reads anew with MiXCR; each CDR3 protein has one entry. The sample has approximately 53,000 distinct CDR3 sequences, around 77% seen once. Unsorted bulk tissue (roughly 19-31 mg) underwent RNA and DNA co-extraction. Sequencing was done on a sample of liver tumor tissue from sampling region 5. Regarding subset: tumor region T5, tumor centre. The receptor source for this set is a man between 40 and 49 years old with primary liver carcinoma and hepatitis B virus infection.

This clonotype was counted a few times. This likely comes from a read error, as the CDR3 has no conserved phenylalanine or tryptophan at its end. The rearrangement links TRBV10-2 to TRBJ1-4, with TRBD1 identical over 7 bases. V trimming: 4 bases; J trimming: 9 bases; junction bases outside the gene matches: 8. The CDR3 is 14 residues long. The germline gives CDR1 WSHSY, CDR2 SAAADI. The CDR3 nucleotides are TGCGCCAGCAGTGCGACAGGGACGGATAAAAAACTGTTTCTT. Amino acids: CASSATGTDKKLFL.

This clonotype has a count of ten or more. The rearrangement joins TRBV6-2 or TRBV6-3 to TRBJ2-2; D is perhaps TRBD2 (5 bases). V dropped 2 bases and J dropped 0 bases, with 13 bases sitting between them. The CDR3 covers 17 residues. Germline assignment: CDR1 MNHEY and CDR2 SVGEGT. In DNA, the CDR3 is TGTGCCAGCAGTTACAATGAGGGAAAGGCGAACACCGGGGAGCTGTTTTTT. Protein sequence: CASSYNEGKANTGELFF.

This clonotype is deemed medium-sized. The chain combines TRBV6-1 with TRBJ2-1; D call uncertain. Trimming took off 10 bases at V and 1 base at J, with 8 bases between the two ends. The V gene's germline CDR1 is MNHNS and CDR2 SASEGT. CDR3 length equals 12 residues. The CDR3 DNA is TGTGCCACCCTTCCATCCTACAATGAGCAGTTCTTC. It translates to CATLPSYNEQFF.

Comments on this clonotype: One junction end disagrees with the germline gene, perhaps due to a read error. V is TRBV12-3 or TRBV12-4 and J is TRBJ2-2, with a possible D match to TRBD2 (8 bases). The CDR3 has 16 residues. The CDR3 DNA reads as TGTGTCAGCAGTCTGGGACTAGTCCTGTGGACAGGAGAGCTGTTTTTT. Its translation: CVSSLGLVLWTGELFF.

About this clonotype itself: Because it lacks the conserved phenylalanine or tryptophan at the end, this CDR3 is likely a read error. CDR3 in amino acids: CASSPGRTSERTVEQFL. The CDR3 DNA reads as TGTGCCAGCAGCCCTGGGAGGACTAGCGAGAGGACCGTTGAGCAGTTCCTC. This chain connects TRBV7-9 to TRBJ2-1; 9 bases align to TRBD2. CDR3 length: 17 residues. J was trimmed by 9 bases and V by 5 bases; bases with no gene match: 17. Looked up from germline, CDR1 is SEHNR and CDR2 is FQNEAQ (reference sequence).

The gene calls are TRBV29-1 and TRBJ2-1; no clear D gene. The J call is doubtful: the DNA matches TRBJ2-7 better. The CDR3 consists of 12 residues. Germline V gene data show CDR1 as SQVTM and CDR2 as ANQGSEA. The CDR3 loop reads CSVHTAMGEQYF. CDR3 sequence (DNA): TGCAGCGTTCATACCGCTATGGGTGAGCAGTACTTC.

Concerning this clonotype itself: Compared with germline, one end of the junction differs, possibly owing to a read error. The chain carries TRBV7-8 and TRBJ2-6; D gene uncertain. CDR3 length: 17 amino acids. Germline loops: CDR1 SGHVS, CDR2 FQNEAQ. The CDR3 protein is CANSSAVTRSGANVLTF. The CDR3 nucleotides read TGTGCCAACAGCTCTGCGGTAACGCGCTCTGGGGCCAACGTCCTGACTTTC. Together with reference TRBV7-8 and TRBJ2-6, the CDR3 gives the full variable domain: GAGVSQSPRYKVAKRGQDVALRCDPISGHVSLFWYQQALGQGPEFLTYFQNEAQLDKSGLPSDRFFAERPEGSVSTLKIQRTQQEDSAVYLCANSSAVTRSGANVLTFGAGSRLTVL.

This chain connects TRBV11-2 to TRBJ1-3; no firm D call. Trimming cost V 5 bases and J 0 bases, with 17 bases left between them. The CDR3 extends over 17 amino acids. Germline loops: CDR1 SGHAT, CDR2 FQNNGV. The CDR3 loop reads CASSVSHSRASGNTIYF. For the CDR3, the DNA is TGTGCCAGCAGCGTCTCCCATAGCCGGGCCTCTGGAAACACCATATATTTT.

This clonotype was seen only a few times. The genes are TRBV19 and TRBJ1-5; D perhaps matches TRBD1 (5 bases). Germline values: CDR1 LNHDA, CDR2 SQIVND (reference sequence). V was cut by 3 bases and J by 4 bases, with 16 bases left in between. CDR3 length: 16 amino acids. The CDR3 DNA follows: TGTGCCAGTAGTATCTTGGAGACAGTGGGGAATCAGCCCCAGCATTTT. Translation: CASSILETVGNQPQHF.

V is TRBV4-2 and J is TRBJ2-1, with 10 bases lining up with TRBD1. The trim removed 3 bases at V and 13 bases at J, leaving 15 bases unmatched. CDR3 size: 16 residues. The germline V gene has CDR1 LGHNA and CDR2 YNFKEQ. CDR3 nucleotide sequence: TGTGCCAGCAGCCACGCGGGGGGACAGGGGAACAAAGAACAGTTCTTC. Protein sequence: CASSHAGGQGNKEQFF.

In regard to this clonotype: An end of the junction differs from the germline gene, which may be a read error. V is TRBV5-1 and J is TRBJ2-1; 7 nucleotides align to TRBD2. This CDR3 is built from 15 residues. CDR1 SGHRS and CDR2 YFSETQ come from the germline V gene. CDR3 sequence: CASSFGLVVHNEQFF. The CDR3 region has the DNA TGTGCCAGCAGCTTCGGACTAGTGGTTCACAATGAGCAGTTCTTC. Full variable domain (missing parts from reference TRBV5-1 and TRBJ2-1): KAGVTQTPRYLIKTRGQQVTLSCSPISGHRSVSWYQQTPGQGLQFLFEYFSETQRNKGNFPGRFSGRQFSNSRSEMNVSTLELGDSALYLCASSFGLVVHNEQFFGPGTRLTVL.

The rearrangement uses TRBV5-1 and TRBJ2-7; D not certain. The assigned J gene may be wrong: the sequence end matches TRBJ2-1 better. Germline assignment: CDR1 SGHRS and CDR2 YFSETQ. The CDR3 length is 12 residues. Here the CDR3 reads CANRHTDDEQFF. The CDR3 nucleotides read TGCGCCAACAGACATACCGACGACGAGCAGTTCTTC.

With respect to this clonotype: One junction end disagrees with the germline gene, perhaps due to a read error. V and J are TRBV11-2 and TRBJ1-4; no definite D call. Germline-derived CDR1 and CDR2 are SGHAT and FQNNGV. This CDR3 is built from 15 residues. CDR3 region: CASSLLIGRNEKPFF. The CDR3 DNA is TGTGCCAGCAGCTTGCTGATAGGCCGTAATGAAAAACCGTTTTTT. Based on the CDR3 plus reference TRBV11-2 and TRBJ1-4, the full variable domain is EAGVAQSPRYKIIEKRQSVAFWCNPISGHATLYWYQQILGQGPKLLIQFQNNGVVDDSQLPKDRFSAERLKGVDSTLKIQPAKLEDSAVYLCASSLLIGRNEKPFFGSGTQLSVL.

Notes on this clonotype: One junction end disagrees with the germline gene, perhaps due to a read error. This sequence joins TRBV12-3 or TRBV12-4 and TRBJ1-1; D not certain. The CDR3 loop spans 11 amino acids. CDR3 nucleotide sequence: TGTCCCAGCAGCTCATGTTCCCGAGCTTTCTTT. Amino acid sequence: CPSSSCSRAFF.

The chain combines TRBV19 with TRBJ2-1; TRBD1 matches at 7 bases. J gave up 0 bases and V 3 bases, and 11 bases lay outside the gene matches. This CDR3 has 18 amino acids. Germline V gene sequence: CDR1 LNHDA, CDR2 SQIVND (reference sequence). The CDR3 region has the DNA TGTGCCAGTAGTATCCCAACAGGGGCGAGGAGCTCCTACAATGAGCAGTTCTTC. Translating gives CASSIPTGARSSYNEQFF.

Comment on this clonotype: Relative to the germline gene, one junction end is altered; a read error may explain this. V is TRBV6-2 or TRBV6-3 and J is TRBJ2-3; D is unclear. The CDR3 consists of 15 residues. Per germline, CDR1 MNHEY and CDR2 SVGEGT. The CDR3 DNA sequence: TGTGCCAGCAGCTTTGACACCTCTGGCACAGATACACAGTATTTT. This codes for CASSFDTSGTDTQYF.

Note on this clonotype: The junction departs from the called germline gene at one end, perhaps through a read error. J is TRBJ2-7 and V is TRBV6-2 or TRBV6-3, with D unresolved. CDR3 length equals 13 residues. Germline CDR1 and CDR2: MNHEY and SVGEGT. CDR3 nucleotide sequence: TGTGCCAGAAGTAACTCGTTGCTCTACAAGCAGTACTTC. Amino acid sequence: CARSNSLLYKQYF.

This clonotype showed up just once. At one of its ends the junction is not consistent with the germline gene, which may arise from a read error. The CDR3 nucleotides are TGTGCCAACAGCCCTGGGACAGGGGGCACGGATACGCAGTATTTT. Protein product: CANSPGTGGTDTQYF. The chain recombines TRBV13 with TRBJ2-3, with 12 bases that match TRBD1. CDR1 is PRHDT and CDR2 is FYEKMQ in the germline V gene (reference sequence). The CDR3 is 15 amino acids.

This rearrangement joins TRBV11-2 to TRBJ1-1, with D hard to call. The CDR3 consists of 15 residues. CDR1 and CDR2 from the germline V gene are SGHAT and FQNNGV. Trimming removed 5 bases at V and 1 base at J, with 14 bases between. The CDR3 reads CASSTTVRQNTEAFF. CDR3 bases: TGTGCCAGCAGCACCACTGTCAGGCAGAACACTGAAGCTTTCTTT.

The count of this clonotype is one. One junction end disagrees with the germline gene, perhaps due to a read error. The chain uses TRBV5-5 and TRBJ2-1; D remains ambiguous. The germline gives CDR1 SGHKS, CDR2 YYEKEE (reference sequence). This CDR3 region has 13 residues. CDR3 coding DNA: TGTGTCAGCAGGTACCGAACGGGCAATGAGCAGTTCTTC. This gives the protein CVSRYRTGNEQFF.

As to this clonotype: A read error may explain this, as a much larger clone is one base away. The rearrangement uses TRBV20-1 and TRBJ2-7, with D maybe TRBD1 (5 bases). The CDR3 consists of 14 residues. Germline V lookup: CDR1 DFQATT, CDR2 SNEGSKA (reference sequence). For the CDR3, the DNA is TGCAGGGCTCACCGACAGACCTTCCCCTACGAGCAGTACTTC. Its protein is CRAHRQTFPYEQYF.

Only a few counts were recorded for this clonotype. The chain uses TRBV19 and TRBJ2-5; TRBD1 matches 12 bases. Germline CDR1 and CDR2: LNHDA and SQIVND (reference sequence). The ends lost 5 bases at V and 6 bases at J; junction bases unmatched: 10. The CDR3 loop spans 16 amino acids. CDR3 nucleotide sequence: TGTGCCAGTAGTTATGGGACAGGGGGCGGACTAAAGACCCAGTACTTC. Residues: CASSYGTGGGLKTQYF.

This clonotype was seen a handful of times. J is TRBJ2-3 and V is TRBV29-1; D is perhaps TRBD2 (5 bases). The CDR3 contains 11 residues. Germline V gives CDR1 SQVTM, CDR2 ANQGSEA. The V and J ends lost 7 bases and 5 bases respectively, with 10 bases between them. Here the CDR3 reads CSAGKIDTQYF. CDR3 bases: TGCAGCGCGGGAAAAATAGATACGCAGTATTTT.

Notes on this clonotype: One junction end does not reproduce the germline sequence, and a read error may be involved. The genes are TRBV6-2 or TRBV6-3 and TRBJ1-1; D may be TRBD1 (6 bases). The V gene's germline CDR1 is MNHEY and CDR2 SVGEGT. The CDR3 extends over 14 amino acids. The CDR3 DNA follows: TGTGCCTGTCGGCGAGGGGGGATGAACACTGAAGCCTTCTTC. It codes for CACRRGGMNTEAFF.

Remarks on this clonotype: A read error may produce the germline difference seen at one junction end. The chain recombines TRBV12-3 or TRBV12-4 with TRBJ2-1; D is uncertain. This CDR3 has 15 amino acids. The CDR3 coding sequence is TGTGCCAGCAGGGGGTCGGAACAGCCATACAATGAACAGTTCTTC. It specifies CASRGSEQPYNEQFF.

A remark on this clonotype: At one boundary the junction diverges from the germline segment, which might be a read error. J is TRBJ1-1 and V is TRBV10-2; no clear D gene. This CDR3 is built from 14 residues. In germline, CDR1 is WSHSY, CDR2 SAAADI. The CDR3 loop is CASRETVVNNEAFF. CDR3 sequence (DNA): TGCGCCAGCAGAGAGACGGTCGTGAACAATGAAGCTTTCTTC.

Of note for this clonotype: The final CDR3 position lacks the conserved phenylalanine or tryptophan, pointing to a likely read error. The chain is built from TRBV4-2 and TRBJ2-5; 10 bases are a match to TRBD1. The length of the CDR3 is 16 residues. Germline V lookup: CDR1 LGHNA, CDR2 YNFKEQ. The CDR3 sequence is CASSQDWTGGQETQYL. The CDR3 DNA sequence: TGTGCCAGTAGCCAAGACTGGACAGGGGGCCAAGAGACCCAGTACTTG.

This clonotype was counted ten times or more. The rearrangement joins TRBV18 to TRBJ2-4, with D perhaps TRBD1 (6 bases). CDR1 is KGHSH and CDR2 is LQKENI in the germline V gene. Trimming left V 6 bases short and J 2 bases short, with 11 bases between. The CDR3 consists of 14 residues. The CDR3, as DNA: TGTGCCAGCTCCCTCAGGGGAACCAAAAACATTCAGTACTTC. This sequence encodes CASSLRGTKNIQYF.

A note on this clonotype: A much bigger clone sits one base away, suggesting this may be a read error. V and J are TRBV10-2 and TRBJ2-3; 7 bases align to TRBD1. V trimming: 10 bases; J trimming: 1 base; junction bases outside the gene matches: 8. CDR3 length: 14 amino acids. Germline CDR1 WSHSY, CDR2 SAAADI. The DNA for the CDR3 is TGCGCCAACTCCGATACAGGGGGCACAGATACGCAGTATTTT. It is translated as CANSDTGGTDTQYF.

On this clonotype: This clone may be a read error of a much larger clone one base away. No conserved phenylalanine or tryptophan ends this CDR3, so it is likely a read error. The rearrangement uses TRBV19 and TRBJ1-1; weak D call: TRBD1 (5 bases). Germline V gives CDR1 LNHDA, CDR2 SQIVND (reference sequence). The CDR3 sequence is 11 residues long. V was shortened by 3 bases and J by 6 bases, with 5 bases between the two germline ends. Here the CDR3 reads CASSMGPEAFL. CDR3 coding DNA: TGTGCCAGTAGTATGGGACCTGAAGCTTTCTTG.

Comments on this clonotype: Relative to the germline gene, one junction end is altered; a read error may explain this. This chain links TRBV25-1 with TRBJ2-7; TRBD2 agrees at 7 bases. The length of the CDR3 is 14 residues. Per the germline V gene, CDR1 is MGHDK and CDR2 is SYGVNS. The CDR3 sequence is CVSSVGLVRGEHYF. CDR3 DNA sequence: TGTGTCAGCAGTGTCGGACTCGTCCGGGGGGAGCATTACTTC.

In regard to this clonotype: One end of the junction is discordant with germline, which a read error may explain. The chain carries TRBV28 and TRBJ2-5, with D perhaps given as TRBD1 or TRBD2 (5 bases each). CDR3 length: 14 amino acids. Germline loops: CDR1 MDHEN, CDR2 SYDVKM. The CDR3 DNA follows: TGTGCCAGCAGTTGGGACGTTGGGCGAGAGACCCAGCACTTC. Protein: CASSWDVGRETQHF.